This entry describes one TCR beta chain. The table lists this clonotype with many counts. It lacks a known antigen. Base qualities are not provided; no much larger clone lies one nucleotide away. This specimen comes from a study of CD8 T cells in ankylosing spondylitis (TCRdb year 2017). About the full investigation: The study profiled T cell receptor beta repertoires in healthy donors and ankylosing spondylitis patients to find disease-linked TCR variants. In total, the full study cohort was made up of approximately 99 healthy donors and 25 or so ankylosing spondylitis patients. Samples of peripheral blood were taken, and for ankylosing spondylitis patients, synovial fluid was collected as well. Summary of the overall study and its limitations: Some motif variants were previously reported in synovial fluid and blood of reactive arthritis patients, suggesting common disease-initiation mechanisms. The disease-linked clones had a CD8+ phenotype and were found at relatively low frequencies in peripheral blood. Significant enrichment of the disease-linked clones was reported in matched synovial fluid samples from ankylosing spondylitis patients. Blood from ankylosing spondylitis patients appeared to be characterized by a TCR beta motif composed of 7 to 9 highly homologous amino acid variants.

Reads for this sample came from an Illumina HiSeq 2500. Quantitative 5'-RACE with molecular barcodes was used to prepare TCR beta libraries. From the authors' description of their analysis: To identify disease-linked TCR variants, a new computational method was used, one built on a probabilistic model of VDJ rearrangement. Using fastp at Q25 and MiXCR, TCRdb reprocessed the public reads and kept productive beta chains. Each CDR3 protein gets just one entry, which takes the most common genes and DNA from the rows behind it. None of the V and J calls come from the authors' own analysis; TCRdb made them. A total of some 40,000 distinct CDR3 sequences appear in this sample, approximately 3% of them only once. The top ten constitute 2.8% of the sample. This sequence was found in a male donor with ankylosing spondylitis or in good health (not recorded which). The sample taken for sequencing was blood, either unsorted or a sorted T cell fraction (not recorded which).

The DNA sequence is TGTGCCAGCAGCGTAGTCGGATCAGATTACAATGAGCAGTTCTTC. Protein translation: CASSVVGSDYNEQFF. The chain links TRBV9 with TRBJ2-1, with the identity of the D gene unclear. From cysteine to phenylalanine, the CDR3 is 15 amino acids long. Left in the record is the CDR3 DNA by itself, 45 bases read in frame from the first base. At the junction V is shortened by 0 bases and J by 4 bases, with 11 bases in between. According to the germline V gene, CDR1 reads SGDLS and CDR2 reads YYNGEE. Extended through the reference TRBV9 and TRBJ2-1 proteins, this CDR3 yields the full variable domain: DSGVTQTPKHLITATGQRVTLRCSPRSGDLSVYWYQQSLDQGLQFLIQYYNGEERAKGNILERFSAQQFPDLHSELNLSSLELGDSALYFCASSVVGSDYNEQFFGPGTRLTVL.